These 16 T cell receptor beta chains originate from one sample sequenced in a study of blood T cell repertoires in COVID-19. Profiling relied on immunoSEQ multiplex PCR, and the TCRdb table lists in-frame clones only, not all of them. Among a few hundred thousand clones listed, roughly four fifths were seen once. Sequencing used PBMCs or T cells enriched from blood (not recorded which). The receptors come from a middle-aged man who had recovered from COVID-19.

Only one count was recorded for this clone. The genes are TRBV27 and TRBJ2-2; D uncertain. V dropped 2 bases and J dropped 7 bases, with 5 bases sitting between them. The CDR3 has 12 amino acids. From germline, CDR1 is MNHEY and CDR2 SMNVEV (reference sequence). The chain's CDR3 is CASSLIGGELFF. The CDR3 DNA reads as TGTGCCAGCAGTTTAATCGGCGGGGAGCTGTTTTTT.

This clone was found once. J is TRBJ2-3 and V is TRBV9; TRBD2 might be the D (6 bases). In germline, CDR1 is SGDLS, CDR2 YYNGEE. The CDR3 is made up of 15 amino acids. Trimming removed 3 bases at V and 4 bases at J, with 15 bases between. The CDR3 spells CASSAPGTGADTQYF. The CDR3 DNA reads TGTGCCAGCAGCGCCCCGGGGACGGGGGCAGATACGCAGTATTTT.

This chain uses TRBV9 with TRBJ2-5; 14 nucleotides match TRBD2. V shed 3 bases and J 1 base; nucleotides not matched to a gene: 5. CDR3 length: 17 amino acids. The V gene's germline CDR1 is SGDLS and CDR2 YYNGEE. The CDR3 DNA reads TGTGCCAGCAGCGAAGGGGGACTAGCGGGAGCCCAAGAGACCCAGTACTTC. Protein sequence: CASSEGGLAGAQETQYF.

This chain uses TRBV9 with TRBJ1-3; D may be TRBD1 (5 bases). CDR3 size: 16 residues. Germline V gives CDR1 SGDLS, CDR2 YYNGEE. The germline V and J ends were trimmed by 2 bases and 0 bases, with 12 bases remaining between them. CDR3 nucleotide sequence: TGTGCCAGCAGCGTTAGGGCAGGGCCCTCTGGAAACACCATATATTTT. Protein sequence: CASSVRAGPSGNTIYF.

In its sample, this clone was seen once. This chain connects TRBV6-5 to TRBJ2-7; 7 nucleotides match TRBD1. CDR1 and CDR2 from the germline V gene are MNHEY and SVGAGI. The CDR3 is made up of 12 amino acids. The V segment lost 8 bases and the J segment 6 bases; nucleotides outside the gene matches: 7. This CDR3 reads CASHDRVGEQYF. CDR3 sequence (DNA): TGTGCCAGCCACGACAGGGTGGGCGAGCAGTACTTC.

V gene TRBV2 combines with J gene TRBJ1-5, with D tentatively TRBD1 (5 bases). Trimming stripped 7 bases from V and 6 bases from J, with 13 bases between. Germline V CDR1 and CDR2: SNHLY, FYNNEI. There are 13 residues in the CDR3. The CDR3 nucleotides are TGTGCCAGCACGGGACTCCTCAGTCAGCCCCAGCATTTT. Residues: CASTGLLSQPQHF.

The gene calls are TRBV3-1 (or the pseudogene TRBV3-2) and TRBJ2-1; 12 bases match TRBD2. CDR1 is LGHDT and CDR2 is YNNKEL in the germline V gene (reference sequence). The CDR3 consists of 15 residues. The V gene end was trimmed by 4 bases and the J gene end by 7 bases; junction bases not matched to a gene: 5. CDR3 sequence: CASSRRTSGTNEQFF. CDR3 sequence (DNA): TGTGCCAGCAGCCGTCGGACTAGCGGGACAAATGAGCAGTTCTTC.

This chain joins TRBV12-5 and TRBJ2-3; the match to TRBD1 covers 8 bases. The CDR3 loop spans 17 amino acids. V lost 2 bases to trimming and J lost 8 bases; unmatched junction nucleotides: 15. Germline V gene data show CDR1 as LGHNT and CDR2 as FRNRAP. This chain's CDR3 is CASGLTRPGQAPRTQYF. For the CDR3, the DNA is TGTGCTAGTGGTTTGACCAGACCGGGACAGGCACCTCGTACGCAGTATTTT.

This clone was seen a handful of times. The CDR3 is CASSLRDSKNIQYF. In nucleotides, the CDR3 is TGTGCCAGCAGCCTAAGGGACAGTAAAAACATTCAGTACTTC. The chain carries TRBV11-2 and TRBJ2-4; 7 nucleotides agree with TRBD1. Looked up from germline, CDR1 is SGHAT and CDR2 is FQNNGV. The ends lost 5 bases at V and 4 bases at J; junction bases unmatched: 5. This CDR3 region has 14 residues.

The chain links TRBV2 to TRBJ2-1, with 9 bases lining up with TRBD2. Germline lookup yields CDR1 SNHLY and CDR2 FYNNEI. The CDR3 contains 17 residues. V trimming: 2 bases; J trimming: 5 bases; junction bases outside the gene matches: 10. In nucleotides, the CDR3 is TGTGCCAGCAGTGAACGGGGGGGGACTAGCTTCAACAATGAGCAGTTCTTC. It is translated as CASSERGGTSFNNEQFF.

In regard to this clone: The same CDR3 can be traced to other DNA sequences in this sample. V and J are TRBV19 and TRBJ1-5, with a tentative D call TRBD1 (5 bases). Germline V gene data show CDR1 as LNHDA and CDR2 as SQIVND (reference sequence). The V and J ends lost 3 bases and 4 bases respectively, with 10 bases between them. This CDR3 is 14 amino acids long. The CDR3 DNA is TGTGCCAGTAGTATCCGGGGGGGTAATCAGCCCCAGCATTTT. This codes for CASSIRGGNQPQHF.

The chain recombines TRBV15 with TRBJ2-7, with 7 nucleotides matching TRBD1. This CDR3 is 15 amino acids long. The V segment lost 3 bases and the J segment 4 bases; nucleotides outside the gene matches: 9. CDR1 is LNHNV and CDR2 is YYDKDF in the germline V gene (reference sequence). CDR3 DNA sequence: TGTGCCACCAGCAGGTCGACAGGGATGGGGTACGAGCAGTACTTC. It encodes CATSRSTGMGYEQYF.

The rearrangement joins TRBV24-1 to TRBJ1-2; TRBD1 matches at 9 bases. With 6 bases clipped from V and 3 bases from J, the junction kept 10 bases outside the gene matches. There are 16 residues in the CDR3. The germline V gene encodes CDR1 KGHDR and CDR2 SFDVKD. CDR3 sequence: CATSPGTGLGDYGYTF. CDR3 DNA sequence: TGTGCCACCAGTCCCGGGACAGGGTTAGGGGACTATGGCTACACCTTC.

The table lists this clone with a count of one. The chain recombines TRBV7-6 with TRBJ2-2, with 8 bases aligning to TRBD1. Germline trimming cut 5 bases from V and 2 bases from J; bases unmatched to any gene: 4. Germline assignment: CDR1 SGHVS and CDR2 FNYEAQ. There are 15 residues in the CDR3. CDR3 sequence (DNA): TGTGCCAGCAGCCGGACAGGGTCAAACACCGGGGAGCTGTTTTTT. This codes for CASSRTGSNTGELFF.

The chain is built from TRBV19 and TRBJ1-2; tentatively, D is TRBD1 (6 bases). V was pared by 7 bases and J by 1 base, with 16 bases between. There are 15 residues in the CDR3. Germline lookup yields CDR1 LNHDA and CDR2 SQIVND (reference sequence). The CDR3 is CASIPTGDLNYGYTF. CDR3 sequence (DNA): TGTGCCAGTATTCCGACAGGAGACCTTAACTATGGCTACACCTTC.

The chain is built from TRBV19 and TRBJ1-5; D is unresolved. CDR3 size: 14 residues. Germline V gene data show CDR1 as LNHDA and CDR2 as SQIVND (reference sequence). V lost 4 bases to trimming and J lost 0 bases, with 7 bases between them. As DNA, the CDR3 is TGTGCCAGTAGTACCATACTTAGCAATCAGCCCCAGCATTTT. It codes for CASSTILSNQPQHF.